What follows is one T cell receptor (beta chain) and its context. Its antigen is currently unknown. The sample comes from a study of cytomegalovirus exposure and HLA in healthy donors. The study, taken as a whole, reports: Immune exposure data for these donors was limited to CMV serostatus. Most TCR sequences proved rare, with some public TCRs found in many donors. Most CMV-associated TCR beta chains were later found to appear HLA-restricted.

The CDR3 is made up of 17 amino acids. Looked up from germline, CDR1 is SGHRS and CDR2 is YFSETQ. V lost 2 bases to trimming and J lost 10 bases; unmatched junction nucleotides: 14. Both 60 Vbeta primers and 13 Jbeta primers went into the PCR. TCRdb's table, derived via immunoSEQ multiplex PCR, lists solely in-frame clones and lacks some. The sample holds roughly 130,000 clones, about 80% seen once. Sample: PBMCs. The chain recombines TRBV5-1 with TRBJ1-4; 10 bases fit TRBD1. The sequence was obtained from a boy aged 2-9 years in good health and CMV-seronegative. The CDR3 bases are TGCGCCAGCAGCTTTTTCGGACCGGGACAGGGGAGAGGAAAACTGTTTTTT. It yields the protein CASSFFGPGQGRGKLFF.